These 7 T cell receptor beta chains were sequenced from one sample in a study of control samples from healthy donors and cancer patients. Sequencing was performed with immunoSEQ multiplex PCR; in TCRdb, only in-frame clones are kept and a portion is missing. This table holds 90,000 or so clones, about 89% found once. Input material: PBMCs. These TCRs come from a woman aged 45-65 years with colorectal cancer.

The chain carries TRBV5-5 and TRBJ1-1; D not certain. Trimming removed 2 bases at V and 0 bases at J, with 11 bases between. The length of the CDR3 is 15 residues. CDR1 is SGHKS, CDR2 YYEKEE, per germline (reference sequence). This CDR3 is CASSLSGIMNTEAFF. DNA for the CDR3: TGTGCCAGCAGCTTATCAGGTATCATGAACACTGAAGCTTTCTTT.

The gene calls are TRBV7-3 and TRBJ2-2; perhaps TRBD2 as D (6 bases). The CDR3 has 14 amino acids. Germline CDR1 reads SGHTA; CDR2 reads FQGTGA. Trimming left V 1 base short and J 8 bases short, with 11 bases between. The CDR3: CASSLNPLAGELFF. Written as DNA, the CDR3 is TGTGCCAGCAGCTTAAATCCACTAGCTGGGGAGCTGTTTTTT.

Worth noting for this clone: The same CDR3 arises from other DNA sequences in this sample as well. The V gene is TRBV5-1, the J gene TRBJ2-1; perhaps TRBD1 as D (5 bases). Germline V gene sequence: CDR1 SGHRS, CDR2 YFSETQ. This CDR3 comprises 13 residues. Trimming took off 1 base at V and 3 bases at J, with 5 bases between the two ends. The CDR3 protein is CASSLQGYNEQFF. In DNA form, the CDR3 reads TGCGCCAGCAGCTTGCAGGGCTACAATGAGCAGTTCTTC.

In nucleotides, the CDR3 is TGTGCCAGCAGTTATGGTCTGTCGATAAAAGAGCAGTTCTTC. It translates to CASSYGLSIKEQFF. The chain has TRBV6-5 and TRBJ2-1, with unresolved D. Between the trimmed V and J ends, which lost 3 bases and 10 bases, there was a span of 16 bases. The CDR3 is 14 residues long. Germline loops: CDR1 MNHEY, CDR2 SVGAGI.

The chain joins TRBV12-3 or TRBV12-4 to TRBJ1-1; no definite D call. V lost 8 bases and J 1 base, leaving 8 bases between the germline ends. This CDR3 comprises 12 residues. CDR3 residues: CASRGGNTEAFF. DNA for the CDR3: TGTGCCAGCCGAGGAGGGAACACTGAAGCTTTCTTT.

The chain has TRBV19 and TRBJ2-1; D is ambiguous. Trimming pared 5 bases from V and 4 bases from J, leaving 9 bases between. In germline, CDR1 is LNHDA, CDR2 SQIVND (reference sequence). This CDR3 is built from 13 residues. CDR3: CASSRKGYNEQFF. The DNA of the CDR3 is TGTGCCAGTAGTCGTAAGGGTTACAATGAGCAGTTCTTC.

V gene TRBV9 combines with J gene TRBJ1-2; 10 bases align to TRBD1. The CDR3 is 14 amino acids. Germline V gene lookup returns CDR1 SGDLS and CDR2 YYNGEE. V dropped 3 bases and J dropped 3; count of bases not matched to a gene: 2. CDR3 loop: CASSGQGADYGYTF. CDR3 bases: TGTGCCAGCAGCGGACAGGGGGCAGACTATGGCTACACCTTC. The whole variable domain, remainder taken from reference TRBV9 and TRBJ1-2, is DSGVTQTPKHLITATGQRVTLRCSPRSGDLSVYWYQQSLDQGLQFLIQYYNGEERAKGNILERFSAQQFPDLHSELNLSSLELGDSALYFCASSGQGADYGYTFGSGTRLTVV.